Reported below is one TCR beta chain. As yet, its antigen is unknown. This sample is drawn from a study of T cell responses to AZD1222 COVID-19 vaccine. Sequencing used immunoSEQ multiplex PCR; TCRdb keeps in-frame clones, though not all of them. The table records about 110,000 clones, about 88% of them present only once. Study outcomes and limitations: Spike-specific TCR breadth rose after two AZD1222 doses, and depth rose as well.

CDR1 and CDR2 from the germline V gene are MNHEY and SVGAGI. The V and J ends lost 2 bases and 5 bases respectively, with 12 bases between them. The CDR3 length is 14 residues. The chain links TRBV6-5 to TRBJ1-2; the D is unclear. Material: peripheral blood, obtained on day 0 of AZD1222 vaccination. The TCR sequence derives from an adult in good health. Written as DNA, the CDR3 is TGTGCCAGCAGTTACGGGCAGGCCAGTTATGGCTACACCTTC. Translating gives CASSYGQASYGYTF.